This TCR beta chain was identified in a study of blood T cell repertoires in COVID-19. Study summary: Acute and convalescent COVID-19 samples came from the United States, Italy and Spain.

With 5 bases clipped from V and 8 bases from J, the junction kept 10 bases outside the gene matches. The CDR3 spans 15 residues. CDR1 and CDR2 from the germline V gene are MNHEY and SVGAGI. Clones were sequenced by immunoSEQ multiplex PCR, and TCRdb holds only the in-frame ones, with some missing. This repertoire shows about 150,000 clones, 75% to 90% found once; its top ten account for roughly 2.2%. Material: peripheral blood. V is TRBV6-5 and J is TRBJ1-2; TRBD1 matches at 11 bases. The receptor was derived from a woman in her 70s with acute or convalescent COVID-19. This chain's CDR3 is CASSTSGQGAWGYTF. The DNA for the CDR3 is TGTGCCAGCAGTACTTCTGGACAGGGGGCTTGGGGCTACACCTTC.